The 27 T cell receptor beta chains in this list originate from one sample, sequenced in a study of cytomegalovirus exposure and HLA in healthy donors. PCR used 60 Vbeta primers and 13 Jbeta primers. Sequencing was performed with immunoSEQ multiplex PCR; in TCRdb, only in-frame clones are kept and a portion is missing. The sample has 130,000 to 150,000 clones; approximately 77% are singletons. Material: PBMCs. The receptors here all came from a woman aged 45-65 years in good health and CMV-seronegative.

This sequence joins TRBV6-6 and TRBJ1-5, with D possibly matching TRBD1 (6 bases). Trimming removed 2 bases at V and 9 bases at J, with 17 bases between. Germline loops: CDR1 MNHNY, CDR2 SVGAGI (reference sequence). The CDR3 runs 15 residues. CDR3 residues: CASSYHPGQSGPQHF. The CDR3 coding sequence is TGTGCCAGCAGTTACCACCCCGGACAGTCAGGGCCCCAGCATTTT.

The V call is TRBV6-4, the J call TRBJ1-2; no clear D. V was clipped by 0 bases and J by 8 bases, with 16 bases between them. The CDR3 is 15 residues long. Germline CDR1 and CDR2: MRHNA and SNTAGT. The CDR3 region is CASSDSEVSTRGYTF. Written as DNA, the CDR3 is TGTGCCAGCAGTGACTCTGAGGTCTCGACTAGAGGCTACACCTTC.

The chain employs TRBV4-2 and TRBJ1-2; D perhaps matches TRBD1 (6 bases). CDR1 is LGHNA, CDR2 YNFKEQ, per germline. The CDR3 is 17 residues long. Trimming shortened V by 1 base and J by 2 bases, and 17 bases separated the two germline ends. DNA of the CDR3: TGTGCCAGCAGCCAAGCCGCCGGGGGGGCACGGAACTATGGCTACACCTTC. It is translated as CASSQAAGGARNYGYTF.

The chain couples TRBV6-5 to TRBJ2-5; D is perhaps TRBD1 (6 bases). Per germline, CDR1 MNHEY and CDR2 SVGAGI. The CDR3 totals 15 residues. Trimming cost V 0 bases and J 6 bases, with 14 bases left between them. Here the CDR3 reads CASSYSLGQTKTQYF. DNA of the CDR3: TGTGCCAGCAGTTACTCTCTCGGACAGACGAAGACCCAGTACTTC.

V gene TRBV28 combines with J gene TRBJ1-6; 7 bases fit TRBD1. This CDR3 is 14 amino acids long. Germline CDR1 reads MDHEN; CDR2 reads SYDVKM. The junction had 12 bases not matched to a gene; V was cut back by 5 bases and J by 14 bases. CDR3 region: CASSPPRGDRTLHF. CDR3 sequence (DNA): TGTGCCAGCAGTCCCCCCAGGGGGGACCGGACCCTCCACTTT. Filled out from reference TRBV28 and TRBJ1-6, the complete variable domain reads DVKVTQSSRYLVKRTGEKVFLECVQDMDHENMFWYRQDPGLGLRLIYFSYDVKMKEKGDIPEGYSVSREKKERFSLILESASTNQTSMYLCASSPPRGDRTLHFGNGTRLTVT.

Judged by abundance, this clone is medium-sized (0.01 to 0.1%). This specimen includes other DNA sequences encoding the same CDR3. The V gene is TRBV4-3, the J gene TRBJ1-4; maybe TRBD1 (6 bases). V dropped 0 bases and J dropped 6 bases, with 8 bases sitting between them. The CDR3 consists of 14 residues. Germline CDR1 is LGHNA and CDR2 is YSLEER. As DNA, the CDR3 is TGCGCCAGCAGCCAAGAACAGGGTTATGAAAAACTGTTTTTT. Its protein product is CASSQEQGYEKLFF.

V usage is TRBV7-9 and J usage is TRBJ2-7; unclear D gene. This CDR3 comprises 12 residues. V dropped 5 bases and J dropped 4 bases, with 9 bases sitting between them. Germline V gives CDR1 SEHNR, CDR2 FQNEAQ (reference sequence). DNA of the CDR3: TGTGCCAGCAGCCCCGAGGTATACGAGCAGTACTTC. Its translation: CASSPEVYEQYF. The full variable domain, with the rest looked up from reference TRBV7-9 and TRBJ2-7, is DTGVSQNPRHKITKRGQNVTFRCDPISEHNRLYWYRQTLGQGPEFLTYFQNEAQLEKSRLLSDRFSAERPKGSFSTLEIQRTEQGDSAMYLCASSPEVYEQYFGPGTRLTVT.

The chain carries TRBV28 and TRBJ2-7; the D is unclear. The ends were cut back, 3 bases at V and 4 bases at J, with 10 bases in the middle. From germline, CDR1 is MDHEN and CDR2 SYDVKM. The CDR3 has 13 amino acids. The CDR3, as DNA: TGTGCCAGCAGTTTTGTCAGGCTGTACGAGCAGTACTTC. This codes for CASSFVRLYEQYF.

This clone was found many times. This sequence joins TRBV2 and TRBJ2-7, with 9 bases that match TRBD2. The V gene end was trimmed by 0 bases and the J gene end by 0 bases; junction bases not matched to a gene: 0. Germline V CDR1 and CDR2: SNHLY, FYNNEI. CDR3 length equals 15 residues. CDR3 residues: CASSEASGGSYEQYF. The DNA of the CDR3 is TGTGCCAGCAGTGAAGCTAGCGGGGGCTCCTACGAGCAGTACTTC.

The chain couples TRBV7-9 to TRBJ1-2; perhaps TRBD1 as D (5 bases). The CDR3 covers 13 residues. Trimming stripped 5 bases from V and 4 bases from J, with 11 bases between. Looked up from germline, CDR1 is SEHNR and CDR2 is FQNEAQ (reference sequence). As DNA, the CDR3 is TGTGCCAGCAGCCTACAGGCTTCCTATGGCTACACCTTC. Residues: CASSLQASYGYTF.

This clone has a handful of counts. The chain couples TRBV5-1 to TRBJ2-3, with a possible D match to TRBD1 (6 bases). The germline V gene encodes CDR1 SGHRS and CDR2 YFSETQ. This CDR3 comprises 15 residues. V lost 1 base to trimming and J lost 1 base, with 10 bases between them. In nucleotides, the CDR3 is TGCGCCAGCAGCTTGCTACAGGGCGGCACAGATACGCAGTATTTT. Residues: CASSLLQGGTDTQYF. Together with reference TRBV5-1 and TRBJ2-3, the CDR3 gives the full variable domain: KAGVTQTPRYLIKTRGQQVTLSCSPISGHRSVSWYQQTPGQGLQFLFEYFSETQRNKGNFPGRFSGRQFSNSRSEMNVSTLELGDSALYLCASSLLQGGTDTQYFGPGTRLTVL.

This clone was counted a single time. The rearrangement links TRBV12-5 to TRBJ1-2; 9 nucleotides agree with TRBD1. Germline V lookup: CDR1 LGHNT, CDR2 FRNRAP. V shed 6 bases, J shed 3 bases, and the junction held 17 bases outside the gene matches. This CDR3 comprises 18 residues. CDR3 DNA: TGTGCTAGTGGCCCATCCGGGACAGGGACGGGGGGGGACTATGGCTACACCTTC. It codes for CASGPSGTGTGGDYGYTF.

The genes are TRBV19 and TRBJ1-2, with no clear D. V lost 8 bases to trimming and J lost 0 bases, with 25 bases between them. CDR1 LNHDA and CDR2 SQIVND come from the germline V gene (reference sequence). The CDR3 has 18 residues. The CDR3 nucleotides are TGTGCCAGTGGAGACGGCCGGATTCCCCTGGGAGCTAACTATGGCTACACCTTC. It yields the protein CASGDGRIPLGANYGYTF.

The rearrangement joins TRBV10-3 to TRBJ1-4; D is unclear. Trimming took off 2 bases at V and 5 bases at J, with 12 bases between the two ends. There are 15 residues in the CDR3. CDR1 and CDR2 from the germline V gene are ENHRY and SYGVKD. The CDR3 region is CAISEAPLQNEKLFF. For the CDR3, the DNA is TGTGCCATCAGTGAGGCCCCTCTGCAGAATGAAAAACTGTTTTTT.

In its sample, this clone was seen a few times. This rearrangement joins TRBV19 to TRBJ1-1; D gene unclear. This CDR3 comprises 14 residues. Germline V gene sequence: CDR1 LNHDA, CDR2 SQIVND (reference sequence). V was shortened by 3 bases and J by 3 bases, with 11 bases between the two germline ends. The CDR3 reads CASSINYWDTEAFF. CDR3 bases: TGTGCCAGTAGTATCAACTACTGGGACACTGAAGCTTTCTTT.

This clone was counted between two and nine times. The rearrangement uses TRBV2 and TRBJ1-4; D not resolved. CDR3 length: 11 amino acids. Germline V lookup: CDR1 SNHLY, CDR2 FYNNEI. Trimming stripped 4 bases from V and 12 bases from J, with 9 bases between. As DNA, the CDR3 is TGTGCCAGCAGTGCCTCGGTAGAACTGTTTTTT. Translation gives CASSASVELFF.

This rearrangement joins TRBV4-3 to TRBJ2-1; 12 nucleotides line up with TRBD2. CDR3 size: 16 residues. The V gene end was trimmed by 5 bases and the J gene end by 4 bases; junction bases not matched to a gene: 6. From germline, CDR1 is LGHNA and CDR2 YSLEER. The CDR3 DNA sequence: TGCGCCAGCAGCGAGGGACTAGCGGGCGGATACAATGAGCAGTTCTTC. The encoded protein is CASSEGLAGGYNEQFF.

The chain employs TRBV28 and TRBJ1-5; TRBD1 aligns across 7 bases. The CDR3 runs to 17 residues. CDR1 and CDR2 from the germline V gene are MDHEN and SYDVKM. The V segment lost 5 bases and the J segment 0 bases; nucleotides outside the gene matches: 10. CDR3 residues: CASSDLAGTDSNQPQHF. CDR3 DNA sequence: TGTGCCAGCAGTGACTTAGCCGGGACAGATAGCAATCAGCCCCAGCATTTT. Filled out from reference TRBV28 and TRBJ1-5, the complete variable domain reads DVKVTQSSRYLVKRTGEKVFLECVQDMDHENMFWYRQDPGLGLRLIYFSYDVKMKEKGDIPEGYSVSREKKERFSLILESASTNQTSMYLCASSDLAGTDSNQPQHFGDGTRLSIL.

Concerning this clone: Germline is not matched at one junction end, which may reflect a read error. J is TRBJ2-1 and V is TRBV27; D may be TRBD2 (5 bases). The CDR3 extends over 13 amino acids. Germline lookup yields CDR1 MNHEY and CDR2 SMNVEV (reference sequence). As DNA, the CDR3 is TGTGCCGGCAGTGTAGACCGAGGGAATGAGCAGTTCTTC. Translated, it gives CAGSVDRGNEQFF.

The rearrangement links TRBV6-6 to TRBJ2-7; D is unclear. The CDR3 runs 13 residues. The germline gives CDR1 MNHNY, CDR2 SVGAGI (reference sequence). The V end lost 6 bases, the J end lost 2 bases, and 11 bases lay between the germline ends. The CDR3 DNA reads as TGTGCCAGCAGACTTAGAGAGGCCTACGAGCAGTACTTC. This gives the protein CASRLREAYEQYF.

The chain carries TRBV27 and TRBJ2-7, with 8 nucleotides matching TRBD2. Germline V gene sequence: CDR1 MNHEY, CDR2 SMNVEV (reference sequence). The CDR3 runs 15 residues. The junction had 8 bases not matched to a gene; V was cut back by 3 bases and J by 4 bases. In DNA form, the CDR3 reads TGTGCCAGCAGTTTCGGCGGACTAGCAGGGTACGAGCAGTACTTC. Amino acids: CASSFGGLAGYEQYF.

The chain uses TRBV5-4 and TRBJ2-5; tentative D call: TRBD1 (6 bases). CDR3 size: 16 residues. Trimming took 2 bases from V and 4 from J, leaving 18 bases between them. Looked up from germline, CDR1 is SGHNT and CDR2 is YYREEE (reference sequence). The CDR3 DNA reads as TGTGCCAGCAGCTTCCGATTGCAGGGGTTATCAGAGACCCAGTACTTC. Encoded protein: CASSFRLQGLSETQYF.

The rearrangement uses TRBV9 and TRBJ1-1; D might be TRBD1 (6 bases). With 3 bases removed from V and 5 bases from J, the gap between germline ends came to 14 bases. This CDR3 has 14 residues. CDR1 and CDR2 (germline): SGDLS, YYNGEE. CDR3 sequence reads: CASSGGEGETEAFF. Here the CDR3 DNA reads TGTGCCAGCAGCGGAGGCGAGGGGGAAACTGAAGCTTTCTTT.

This clone turned up a few times. In nucleotides, the CDR3 is TGTGCCAGCAGTGAAGTCAGTGCCGAAAAACTGTTTTTT. Translation: CASSEVSAEKLFF. The V and J genes are TRBV6-1 and TRBJ1-4, with D unclear. CDR3 length: 13 amino acids. Trimming pared 1 base from V and 8 bases from J, leaving 8 bases between. The V gene's germline CDR1 is MNHNS and CDR2 SASEGT.

The rearrangement links TRBV10-3 to TRBJ2-3; no reliable D call. V gave up 4 bases and J gave up 4 bases, with 6 bases separating them. CDR1 ENHRY and CDR2 SYGVKD come from the germline V gene. CDR3 length: 12 amino acids. The CDR3 DNA is TGTGCCATCAGTGCTATGGCAGATACGCAGTATTTT. Residues: CAISAMADTQYF.

The genes are TRBV7-9 and TRBJ2-1; 7 positions agree with TRBD2. Losses at the gene ends were 1 base for V and 4 bases for J; bases not matched to a gene: 4. The CDR3 runs 15 residues. Per germline, CDR1 SEHNR and CDR2 FQNEAQ (reference sequence). CDR3 amino acids: CASSLVSGAYNEQFF. CDR3 coding DNA: TGTGCCAGCAGCTTAGTCAGCGGGGCTTACAATGAGCAGTTCTTC.

The chain has TRBV5-1 and TRBJ2-5; 10 bases line up with TRBD1. The J call may be in error: the DNA end matches TRBJ2-7 better. CDR3 length equals 15 residues. Germline V CDR1 and CDR2: SGHRS, YFSETQ. This CDR3 reads CASRGGDRGLYEQYF. CDR3 DNA sequence: TGCGCCAGCAGGGGAGGGGACAGGGGCTTGTACGAGCAGTACTTC.